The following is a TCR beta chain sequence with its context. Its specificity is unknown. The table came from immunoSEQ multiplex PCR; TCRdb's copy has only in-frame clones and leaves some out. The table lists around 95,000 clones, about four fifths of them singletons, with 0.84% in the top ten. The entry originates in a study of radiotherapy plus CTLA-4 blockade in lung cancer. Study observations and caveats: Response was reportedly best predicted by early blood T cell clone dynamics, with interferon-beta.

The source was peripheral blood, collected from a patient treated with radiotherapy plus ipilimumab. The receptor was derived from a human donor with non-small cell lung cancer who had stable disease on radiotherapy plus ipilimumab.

The CDR3 here is CASRGTGGWDEKLFF. CDR3 nucleotide sequence: TGTGCCAGTCGCGGAACAGGGGGTTGGGATGAAAAACTGTTTTTT. The chain links TRBV19 to TRBJ1-4, with 8 bases matching TRBD1. The CDR3 has 15 residues. Germline V gene lookup returns CDR1 LNHDA and CDR2 SQIVND (reference sequence). V lost 8 bases to trimming and J lost 6 bases; unmatched junction nucleotides: 11.